What follows is one T cell receptor (beta chain) and its context. Its matching antigen is unknown. The data are from a study of tissue T cells after allogeneic stem cell transplantation. Study results and limitations: TCR repertoires tracked anatomic similarity, regardless of disease or transplant status. Limitations included a small, clinically heterogeneous cohort and limited sampling depth.

Retrospectively chosen non-transplant comparators had other cancers and at least five gastrointestinal samples, without known gastrointestinal disease. Autopsy tissues included GI tract, liver, skin and lymphoid organs. Clones were read by immunoSEQ multiplex PCR, and TCRdb kept only the in-frame ones, dropping some. The table records about 12,000 clones, about two thirds of them present only once. Germline V lookup: CDR1 SNHLY, CDR2 FYNNEI. This CDR3 comprises 15 residues. The trim removed 3 bases at V and 1 base at J, leaving 3 bases unmatched. Sequences were derived from tissue from the right colon, sampled at autopsy. The chain joins TRBV2 to TRBJ1-5; TRBD1 matches at 7 bases. This clonotype originated in a woman between 18 and 50 years old with breast cancer. CDR3 sequence: CASSDGRGSNQPQHF. The CDR3 coding sequence is TGTGCCAGCAGTGATGGCAGGGGGAGCAATCAGCCCCAGCATTTT.